These 23 T cell receptor beta chains were sequenced from one sample in a study of blood T cells in healthy people across ages. A J-beta primer mix and a sample-barcoded 5' primer were used in a second PCR of roughly 7 to 12 cycles. TCRdb re-called the 5' RACE reads with MiXCR, one entry per CDR3 protein. Here the sample spans 800,000 or so distinct CDR3 sequences, about 45% being singletons. The sequenced sample was blood. Receptor source: a man older than 75 in good health.

This clonotype was picked up many times. The chain carries TRBV9 and TRBJ2-1; D not resolved. CDR1 SGDLS and CDR2 YYNGEE come from the germline V gene. The ends were cut back, 4 bases at V and 8 bases at J, with 7 bases in the middle. CDR3 length: 11 residues. CDR3 amino acids: CASSFLHEQFF. As DNA, the CDR3 is TGTGCCAGCAGCTTCCTCCATGAGCAGTTCTTC.

The chain joins TRBV20-1 to TRBJ2-3; D is perhaps TRBD1 or TRBD2 (5 bases each). The CDR3 spans 14 residues. The ends were cut back, 4 bases at V and 4 bases at J, with 15 bases in the middle. CDR1 and CDR2 from the germline V gene are DFQATT and SNEGSKA (reference sequence). CDR3 bases: TGCAGTGCTAAAGCAGGGAGAGAAGCAGATACGCAGTATTTT. Translated: CSAKAGREADTQYF.

The rearrangement links TRBV29-1 to TRBJ1-3, with D hard to call. The ends were cut back, 0 bases at V and 4 bases at J, with 13 bases in the middle. CDR3 size: 15 residues. Looked up from germline, CDR1 is SQVTM and CDR2 is ANQGSEA. CDR3 bases: TGCAGCGTTGAAGATCGAGGGTTAGCGGGAAACACCATATATTTT. This gives the protein CSVEDRGLAGNTIYF.

The chain links TRBV5-1 to TRBJ1-2, with TRBD1 matching over 7 bases. The V and J ends lost 3 bases and 4 bases, in that order; junction bases with no gene match: 3. Germline CDR1 reads SGHRS; CDR2 reads YFSETQ. CDR3 length: 13 residues. CDR3 in DNA: TGCGCCAGCAGCTCAGGGGACAGCTATGGCTACACCTTC. Translation: CASSSGDSYGYTF.

This clonotype was counted once. Given a much more abundant clone one base away, this may be a read error. The chain employs TRBV20-1 and TRBJ2-2; 7 positions match TRBD1. The CDR3 has 13 residues. The J segment lost 7 bases and the V segment lost 5 bases, leaving 7 bases of the junction unmatched. Germline-derived CDR1 and CDR2 are DFQATT and SNEGSKA (reference sequence). CDR3 sequence (DNA): TGCAGTGCTGCGGTACAGGGGCTCGGGGAGCTGTTTTTT. It specifies CSAAVQGLGELFF.

This clonotype was recorded many times. V gene TRBV7-9 combines with J gene TRBJ1-2, with 7 bases that match TRBD1. The CDR3 is 14 amino acids. In germline, CDR1 is SEHNR, CDR2 FQNEAQ (reference sequence). J was trimmed by 6 bases and V by 5 bases; bases with no gene match: 9. CDR3 residues: CASSLLVGGDGYTF. DNA for the CDR3: TGTGCCAGCAGCCTCCTGGTAGGGGGCGATGGCTACACCTTC.

The chain combines TRBV6-5 with TRBJ1-5; no clear D. The germline V gene has CDR1 MNHEY and CDR2 SVGAGI. CDR3 length: 13 amino acids. V was cut by 3 bases and J by 4 bases, with 7 bases left in between. CDR3 nucleotide sequence: TGTGCCAGCAGTTATGCGGTAAATCAGCCCCAGCATTTT. This encodes CASSYAVNQPQHF.

For the CDR3, the DNA is TGTGCCAGCAGCCCCGCAAGGGCTAGCGGGATGAATACGCAGTATTTT. Its translation is CASSPARASGMNTQYF. The V and J genes are TRBV5-5 and TRBJ2-3, with 9 bases fitting TRBD2. This CDR3 comprises 16 residues. V lost 4 bases and J lost 7; bases outside the gene matches: 13. Germline CDR1 is SGHKS and CDR2 is YYEKEE (reference sequence).

The rearrangement uses TRBV7-9 and TRBJ2-3; the D call may be TRBD1 or TRBD2 (6 bases each). CDR1 and CDR2 from the germline V gene are SEHNR and FQNEAQ (reference sequence). This CDR3 has 15 residues. Trimming removed 4 bases from V and 5 bases from J, with 16 bases in between. CDR3 sequence: CASSYRGGGGDTQYF. As DNA, the CDR3 is TGTGCCAGCAGCTACCGAGGGGGAGGAGGAGATACGCAGTATTTT.

The gene calls are TRBV28 and TRBJ2-2; 8 bases are a match to TRBD1. This CDR3 contains 14 residues. CDR1 is MDHEN, CDR2 SYDVKM, per germline. With 4 bases clipped from V and 5 bases from J, the junction kept 3 bases outside the gene matches. Here the CDR3 DNA reads TGTGCCAGCAGTTGGACAGGGAGAACCGGGGAGCTGTTTTTT. Protein product: CASSWTGRTGELFF.

The chain uses TRBV20-1 and TRBJ2-7; 10 bases are a match to TRBD2. With 4 bases clipped from V and 5 bases from J, the junction kept 17 bases outside the gene matches. In germline, CDR1 is DFQATT, CDR2 SNEGSKA (reference sequence). This CDR3 is built from 17 residues. CDR3 protein: CSATVLAGDNRADEQYF. CDR3 sequence (DNA): TGCAGTGCTACCGTGCTAGCGGGAGATAACAGGGCGGACGAGCAGTACTTC.

The chain employs TRBV7-2 and TRBJ2-5; 12 bases agree with TRBD2. Per the germline V gene, CDR1 is SGHTA and CDR2 is FQGNSA. Germline trimming cut 4 bases from V and 7 bases from J; bases unmatched to any gene: 10. This CDR3 comprises 16 residues. CDR3 protein: CASSSGLAGSKGTQYF. The CDR3 coding sequence is TGTGCCAGCAGCTCAGGACTAGCGGGGTCCAAGGGGACCCAGTACTTC.

The CDR3 bases are TGTGCCAGCAGCCAAACGGGACAGGGTTCTAACTATGGCTACACCTTC. Protein product: CASSQTGQGSNYGYTF. The rearrangement links TRBV4-2 to TRBJ1-2, with 9 bases aligning to TRBD1. There are 16 residues in the CDR3. V lost 2 bases and J lost 0; bases outside the gene matches: 4. Germline CDR1 and CDR2: LGHNA and YNFKEQ.

The CDR3 protein is CASSQDGASGSVADTQYF. Here the CDR3 DNA reads TGCGCCAGCAGCCAAGATGGGGCAAGCGGGAGCGTCGCAGATACGCAGTATTTT. J is TRBJ2-3 and V is TRBV4-3, with 8 bases matching TRBD2. The germline V gene has CDR1 LGHNA and CDR2 YSLEER. The CDR3 is 18 residues long. The V gene end was trimmed by 0 bases and the J gene end by 4 bases; junction bases not matched to a gene: 12.

The V call is TRBV7-3, the J call TRBJ2-1; no reliable D call. The V gene lost 3 bases and the J gene lost 0 bases, with 12 bases spanning the gap. The V gene's germline CDR1 is SGHTA and CDR2 FQGTGA. The CDR3 has 16 residues. The CDR3 DNA follows: TGTGCCAGCAGCTTGAGTAGCTGGAGCTCCTACAATGAGCAGTTCTTC. Its translation: CASSLSSWSSYNEQFF.

This clonotype has only a few counts. The chain is built from TRBV7-2 and TRBJ2-3, with 8 bases that match TRBD1. With V trimmed by 6 bases and J by 2 bases, 7 bases remained unmatched. The CDR3 contains 15 residues. Looked up from germline, CDR1 is SGHTA and CDR2 is FQGNSA. CDR3 sequence reads: CASSSDRGHTDTQYF. The CDR3 DNA sequence: TGTGCCAGCAGTTCAGACAGGGGCCACACAGATACGCAGTATTTT.

The rearrangement uses TRBV4-1 and TRBJ1-1; D may be TRBD1 (6 bases). V was trimmed by 4 bases and J by 4 bases, leaving 19 bases between them. There are 16 residues in the CDR3. CDR1 is MGHRA, CDR2 YSYEKL, per germline. The CDR3 nucleotides read TGCGCCAGCAGCCTTATACAGGGTTCGCGGCCCACTGAAGCTTTCTTT. As protein: CASSLIQGSRPTEAFF.

The V and J genes are TRBV7-2 and TRBJ2-1; D is undetermined. The germline CDR1 and CDR2 sequences are SGHTA and FQGNSA. The CDR3 length is 15 residues. The V end lost 5 bases, the J end lost 8 bases, and 19 bases lay between the germline ends. DNA of the CDR3: TGTGCCAGCAGCACGCAGACGGGCCTTTGGGATGAGCAGTTCTTC. Its protein is CASSTQTGLWDEQFF. Full variable domain (rest looked up from reference TRBV7-2 and TRBJ2-1): GAGVSQSPSNKVTEKGKDVELRCDPISGHTALYWYRQSLGQGLEFLIYFQGNSAPDKSGLPSDRFSAERTGGSVSTLTIQRTQQEDSAVYLCASSTQTGLWDEQFFGPGTRLTVL.

The rearrangement links TRBV20-1 to TRBJ2-5, with 9 nucleotides matching TRBD1. V dropped 5 bases and J dropped 11; count of bases not matched to a gene: 21. CDR3 length: 16 residues. Per germline, CDR1 DFQATT and CDR2 SNEGSKA (reference sequence). The CDR3: CSAWVGTGSPTDEQYF. The CDR3 DNA follows: TGCAGTGCTTGGGTGGGGACAGGGAGCCCAACCGATGAGCAGTACTTC.

V is TRBV2 and J is TRBJ2-4, with D perhaps matching TRBD2 (6 bases). The J call may be in error: the DNA end matches TRBJ2-7 better. This CDR3 region has 13 residues. Germline V gives CDR1 SNHLY, CDR2 FYNNEI. DNA of the CDR3: TGTGCCAGCAGTGATTGGGGGGTGAACGAGCAGTACTTC. Its translation is CASSDWGVNEQYF.

This clonotype was observed a handful of times. The chain uses TRBV6-2 or TRBV6-3 and TRBJ2-1, with 12 bases fitting TRBD2. The J call is doubtful: the DNA matches TRBJ2-7 better. This CDR3 has 19 amino acids. CDR1 and CDR2 (germline): MNHEY, SVGEGT. CDR3 sequence reads: CASSYPTSGSLTSYNEQYF. In nucleotides, the CDR3 is TGTGCCAGCAGTTACCCGACTAGCGGGAGTCTGACCTCCTACAATGAGCAGTACTTC.

V and J are TRBV20-1 and TRBJ2-7, with a possible D match to TRBD2 (5 bases). CDR3 size: 15 residues. CDR1 is DFQATT, CDR2 SNEGSKA, per germline (reference sequence). V was clipped by 0 bases and J by 2 bases, with 14 bases between them. CDR3 sequence reads: CSARDPREPAYEQYF. In DNA form, the CDR3 reads TGCAGTGCTAGAGACCCCCGGGAACCCGCCTACGAGCAGTACTTC.

The chain employs TRBV12-3 or TRBV12-4 and TRBJ2-7; maybe TRBD2 (6 bases). Trimming removed 8 bases from V and 0 bases from J, with 11 bases in between. The CDR3 is made up of 13 amino acids. The CDR3 nucleotides are TGTGCCAGCGAAGCGGGTAGCTCCTACGAGCAGTACTTC. It translates to CASEAGSSYEQYF.